This TCR beta chain was obtained from a study of shared T cell receptors in the human thymus. Assay: immunoSEQ multiplex PCR; the TCRdb copy retains only in-frame clones and omits some. The sample has about 660,000 clones; around 87% are singletons. CDR3 length equals 13 residues. V lost 0 bases, J lost 4 bases, and 6 bases lay in between. CDR1 is MNHEY and CDR2 is SVGAGI in the germline V gene. This sample was shared with a second study, whose subject was human thymus T cells. That work adds: The thymus tissue came from resections taken during corrective heart surgery. Thymic and blood repertoires appeared to display a bias in their usage of V and J genes. Thymic repertoires of unrelated individuals were reported in related research to overlap highly.

The receptor's source is a boy in the first two years of life with a congenital heart defect. The genes are TRBV6-5 and TRBJ1-2; D is unclear. Sequencing was done on a sample of thymocytes. CDR3 sequence (DNA): TGTGCCAGCAGTTACTCTGGCAGCTATGGCTACACCTTC. It yields the protein CASSYSGSYGYTF.